A single sample is the source of the 13 T cell receptor beta chains below, sequenced in a study of cytomegalovirus exposure and HLA in healthy donors. Measured with immunoSEQ multiplex PCR; TCRdb has only the in-frame clones, and not every one. The data show 150,000 to 200,000 clones, with roughly nine tenths seen just once and 3% to 3.5% held by the top ten. The specimen was PBMCs. All receptors come from a woman aged 18 to 35 in good health and CMV-seropositive.

The rearrangement links TRBV6-5 to TRBJ1-5; weak D call: TRBD1 (5 bases). This CDR3 has 13 residues. Per the germline V gene, CDR1 is MNHEY and CDR2 is SVGAGI. V lost 6 bases, J lost 9 bases, and 15 bases lay in between. The CDR3 protein is CASRYGAGWPQHF. The CDR3 nucleotides are TGTGCCAGCAGGTACGGGGCGGGGTGGCCCCAGCATTTT.

This clone appeared once. The junction does not match germline at one end; this may be a read error. J is TRBJ2-7 and V is TRBV18, with D maybe TRBD2 (5 bases). The CDR3 sequence is 15 residues long. The germline V gene has CDR1 KGHSH and CDR2 LQKENI. As DNA, the CDR3 is TGTGCCAGCTCACCAGCGGCGGGTAGATCCTCCGAGCAGTACTTC. Its translation is CASSPAAGRSSEQYF.

This chain joins TRBV28 and TRBJ2-1; 16 bases line up with TRBD2. The CDR3 is 15 residues long. In germline, CDR1 is MDHEN, CDR2 SYDVKM. Trimming removed 7 bases from V and 13 bases from J; junction bases left unmatched: 10. The CDR3, as DNA: TGTGCCAGCATTCCCTTGGGGACTAGCGGGAGGGGACAGTTCTTC. Its protein product is CASIPLGTSGRGQFF.

This clone is a singleton in its sample. The chain links TRBV7-2 to TRBJ2-1, with D possibly being TRBD1 (7 bases). Germline assignment: CDR1 SGHTA and CDR2 FQGNSA. The CDR3 spans 16 residues. The V end was cut by 5 bases, the J end by 7 bases, with 21 bases between. CDR3 sequence: CASSILRGGGRNEQFF. The DNA of the CDR3 is TGTGCCAGCAGCATCCTGCGAGGAGGGGGCAGGAATGAGCAGTTCTTC. Full variable domain (remainder filled in from reference TRBV7-2 and TRBJ2-1): GAGVSQSPSNKVTEKGKDVELRCDPISGHTALYWYRQSLGQGLEFLIYFQGNSAPDKSGLPSDRFSAERTGGSVSTLTIQRTQQEDSAVYLCASSILRGGGRNEQFFGPGTRLTVL.

CDR3 residues: CASSLVGGTDEAFF. The CDR3 DNA is TGTGCCAGCAGCTTAGTAGGGGGAACAGATGAAGCTTTCTTT. The chain joins TRBV7-9 to TRBJ1-1; tentatively, D is TRBD1 (6 bases). V was trimmed by 1 base and J by 7 bases, leaving 13 bases between them. CDR1 SEHNR and CDR2 FQNEAQ come from the germline V gene (reference sequence). The CDR3 is made up of 14 amino acids.

The chain carries TRBV6-5 and TRBJ2-7; possible D gene TRBD2, 6 bases. The CDR3 spans 13 residues. The ends were cut back, 9 bases at V and 4 bases at J, with 16 bases in the middle. Germline lookup yields CDR1 MNHEY and CDR2 SVGAGI. In DNA form, the CDR3 reads TGTGCCAGTCACGGGGGTTTTATGTACGAGCAGTACTTC. As protein: CASHGGFMYEQYF.

The chain has TRBV7-2 and TRBJ2-7; 8 bases fit TRBD1. CDR3 size: 15 residues. In germline, CDR1 is SGHTA, CDR2 FQGNSA. J gave up 3 bases and V 5 bases, and 9 bases lay outside the gene matches. CDR3 DNA: TGTGCCAGCAGCAGATCCGGGACAGGCCACTACGAGCAGTACTTC. Translating it yields CASSRSGTGHYEQYF.

The CDR3: CASSGEGQGANQPQHF. The CDR3 DNA sequence: TGTGCCAGCAGTGGAGAAGGACAGGGGGCGAATCAGCCCCAGCATTTT. V is TRBV6-1 and J is TRBJ1-5; TRBD1 aligns across 11 bases. This CDR3 is 16 amino acids long. V lost 4 bases to trimming and J lost 4 bases; unmatched junction nucleotides: 6. Germline CDR1 is MNHNS and CDR2 is SASEGT.

V and J are TRBV19 and TRBJ2-7; a weak D match, TRBD1 (6 bases). This CDR3 is built from 14 residues. The germline V gene encodes CDR1 LNHDA and CDR2 SQIVND (reference sequence). The germline V and J ends were trimmed by 3 bases and 1 base, with 10 bases remaining between them. The CDR3 coding sequence is TGTGCCAGTAGTATGGCCAGGGGTTCCTACGAGCAGTACTTC. As protein: CASSMARGSYEQYF.

This chain links TRBV7-2 with TRBJ2-7, with 7 bases that match TRBD1. Germline V gene sequence: CDR1 SGHTA, CDR2 FQGNSA. CDR3 size: 14 residues. Unmatched junction bases numbered 7, after V lost 6 bases and J lost 2 bases. CDR3 protein: CASSSGTDPYEQYF. The CDR3 DNA sequence: TGTGCCAGCAGTTCCGGGACAGATCCCTACGAGCAGTACTTC.

The V call is TRBV7-2, the J call TRBJ1-2; perhaps TRBD1 as D (5 bases). In germline, CDR1 is SGHTA, CDR2 FQGNSA. V was clipped by 3 bases and J by 5 bases, with 7 bases between them. There are 12 residues in the CDR3. The CDR3 sequence is CASSLDTYGYTF. DNA for the CDR3: TGTGCCAGCAGCTTGGACACATATGGCTACACCTTC.

V gene TRBV5-4 combines with J gene TRBJ1-5, with D perhaps matching TRBD1 (5 bases). Trimming took 0 bases from V and 3 from J, leaving 10 bases between them. This CDR3 is built from 15 residues. CDR1 is SGHNT and CDR2 is YYREEE in the germline V gene (reference sequence). CDR3 amino acids: CASSLGGGFNQPQHF. The CDR3 DNA sequence: TGTGCCAGCAGCTTGGGGGGGGGTTTCAATCAGCCCCAGCATTTT.

In this sample, this clone turned up once. This chain uses TRBV19 with TRBJ2-7; D might be TRBD1 (5 bases). The CDR3 runs to 15 residues. Per the germline V gene, CDR1 is LNHDA and CDR2 is SQIVND (reference sequence). V was shortened by 2 bases and J by 4 bases, with 15 bases between the two germline ends. CDR3 amino acids: CASSISIQGGYEQYF. CDR3 bases: TGTGCCAGTAGTATATCCATCCAGGGTGGTTACGAGCAGTACTTC.